One sample yielded the 17 T cell receptor beta chains listed below, sequenced in a study of monozygotic twins with cystic fibrosis. Using immunoSEQ multiplex PCR, the repertoire was profiled, and TCRdb retains in-frame clones only, with some absent. The sample contains around 35,000 clones, over 75% of which appear only once. What was sequenced was blood. The receptor source for this set is a girl aged 2 to 9 with cystic fibrosis.

This clone was recorded only once. This chain links TRBV7-6 with TRBJ2-7, with D uncertain. The V end lost 1 base, the J end lost 6 bases, and 10 bases lay between the germline ends. The CDR3 spans 13 residues. CDR1 is SGHVS and CDR2 is FNYEAQ in the germline V gene. CDR3 coding DNA: TGTGCCAGCAGCTTAGATGTGGGGTCCGAGCAGTACTTC. Residues: CASSLDVGSEQYF.

The V call is TRBV5-1, the J call TRBJ1-2; D unresolved. Trimming pared 2 bases from V and 4 bases from J, leaving 15 bases between. Germline V gene lookup returns CDR1 SGHRS and CDR2 YFSETQ. CDR3 length: 15 residues. The CDR3 DNA is TGCGCCAGCAGCTTCGGCTCGTTCTTGGGCTATGGCTACACCTTC. Amino acid sequence: CASSFGSFLGYGYTF. Based on the CDR3 plus reference TRBV5-1 and TRBJ1-2, the full variable domain is KAGVTQTPRYLIKTRGQQVTLSCSPISGHRSVSWYQQTPGQGLQFLFEYFSETQRNKGNFPGRFSGRQFSNSRSEMNVSTLELGDSALYLCASSFGSFLGYGYTFGSGTRLTVV.

This clone was seen a few times. This chain joins TRBV2 and TRBJ2-3; D remains unclear. The length of the CDR3 is 11 residues. V was cut by 6 bases and J by 3 bases, with 4 bases left in between. Germline V lookup: CDR1 SNHLY, CDR2 FYNNEI. CDR3 nucleotide sequence: TGTGCCAGCAGCATAACAGATACGCAGTATTTT. It is translated as CASSITDTQYF. Full variable domain (missing parts from reference TRBV2 and TRBJ2-3): EPEVTQTPSHQVTQMGQEVILRCVPISNHLYFYWYRQILGQKVEFLVSFYNNEISEKSEIFDDQFSVERPDGSNFTLKIRSTKLEDSAMYFCASSITDTQYFGPGTRLTVL.

In this sample, this clone turned up once. This chain joins TRBV11-1 and TRBJ2-1, with D maybe TRBD2 (6 bases). Germline CDR1 reads SGHAT; CDR2 reads FQDESV (reference sequence). The CDR3 consists of 14 residues. The V end lost 7 bases, the J end lost 5 bases, and 15 bases lay between the germline ends. CDR3 DNA sequence: TGTGCCAGCACACAACGCGGCGGGGACAATGAGCAGTTCTTC. This codes for CASTQRGGDNEQFF.

The rearrangement uses TRBV5-1 and TRBJ2-1; TRBD2 aligns across 10 bases. This CDR3 comprises 15 residues. CDR1 and CDR2 from the germline V gene are SGHRS and YFSETQ. V lost 3 bases to trimming and J lost 8 bases; unmatched junction nucleotides: 8. The CDR3, as DNA: TGCGCCAGCAGCTCACTAGCGGGGCTTGGGGATGAGCAGTTCTTC. This sequence encodes CASSSLAGLGDEQFF.

Points on this clone: Because the CDR3 is missing its conserved closing phenylalanine or tryptophan, this is likely a read error. It is unclear where the CDR3 begins or ends on the DNA, so no DNA is shown, and the CDR3 is as TCRdb lists it. V and J are TRBV5-8 and TRBJ1-2. The CDR3 extends over 13 residues, inclusive of both ends. Germline V gene lookup returns CDR1 SGHTS and CDR2 YDEGEE. CDR3 sequence reads: CASSLVGGYPPYL.

This chain joins TRBV7-2 and TRBJ1-1, with a tentative D call TRBD1 (6 bases). V lost 0 bases and J 5 bases, leaving 16 bases between the germline ends. CDR3 length equals 16 residues. Germline V CDR1 and CDR2: SGHTA, FQGNSA. The DNA of the CDR3 is TGTGCCAGCAGCTTAGCCCCCATAGGGGGTAGGACTGAAGCTTTCTTT. It is translated as CASSLAPIGGRTEAFF. Variable domain in full (rest from reference TRBV7-2 and TRBJ1-1): GAGVSQSPSNKVTEKGKDVELRCDPISGHTALYWYRQSLGQGLEFLIYFQGNSAPDKSGLPSDRFSAERTGGSVSTLTIQRTQQEDSAVYLCASSLAPIGGRTEAFFGQGTRLTVV.

The V gene is TRBV18, the J gene TRBJ1-4, with 7 positions matching TRBD1. After removal of 5 bases from V and 0 bases from J, the junction contained 6 bases not matched to a gene. Germline lookup yields CDR1 KGHSH and CDR2 LQKENI. This CDR3 has 16 residues. CDR3: CASSSGQVATNEKLFF. CDR3 sequence (DNA): TGTGCCAGCTCATCCGGACAGGTTGCAACTAATGAAAAACTGTTTTTT.

The V call is TRBV7-7, the J call TRBJ1-1, with no clear D. The V gene's germline CDR1 is SSHAT and CDR2 FNYEAQ (reference sequence). The CDR3 loop spans 13 amino acids. V lost 4 bases and J lost 0, with 6 bases in between. CDR3 DNA sequence: TGTGCCAGCAGCTCCAATATGAACACTGAAGCTTTCTTT. Its translation: CASSSNMNTEAFF.

This chain joins TRBV6-5 and TRBJ1-2; D remains ambiguous. Trimming removed 2 bases from V and 10 bases from J, with 11 bases in between. The germline V gene has CDR1 MNHEY and CDR2 SVGAGI. The CDR3 has 12 residues. CDR3 in amino acids: CASSYLSGPYTF. The CDR3 nucleotides are TGTGCCAGCAGTTACCTGTCGGGCCCCTACACCTTC.

The J gene is TRBJ1-2, the V gene TRBV6-5; 9 nucleotides line up with TRBD1. CDR3 size: 14 residues. Germline CDR1 MNHEY, CDR2 SVGAGI. The junction had 6 bases not matched to a gene; V was cut back by 8 bases and J by 2 bases. CDR3 coding DNA: TGTGCCAGCGGACCCGGGACAGGGAACTATGGCTACACCTTC. Its translation: CASGPGTGNYGYTF.

J is TRBJ2-5 and V is TRBV2; D is unresolved. This CDR3 has 10 amino acids. V lost 4 bases and J lost 6, with 3 bases in between. Looked up from germline, CDR1 is SNHLY and CDR2 is FYNNEI. The CDR3: CASSVQTQYF. For the CDR3, the DNA is TGTGCCAGCAGTGTTCAGACCCAGTACTTC.

The rearrangement joins TRBV5-4 to TRBJ2-3; D tentatively fits TRBD1 or TRBD2 (5 bases each). Germline V gene lookup returns CDR1 SGHNT and CDR2 YYREEE (reference sequence). This CDR3 has 14 residues. Trimming took 0 bases from V and 5 from J, leaving 10 bases between them. The CDR3 DNA sequence: TGTGCCAGCAGCTTGGCGGGGACGGGAGATACGCAGTATTTT. Its protein product is CASSLAGTGDTQYF.

This chain joins TRBV29-1 and TRBJ1-1; D remains unclear. V lost 7 bases, J lost 3 bases, and 15 bases lay in between. Germline values: CDR1 SQVTM, CDR2 ANQGSEA. The CDR3 runs 13 residues. CDR3 loop: CSAQAGLDTEAFF. The CDR3 region has the DNA TGCAGCGCCCAGGCGGGGTTGGACACTGAAGCTTTCTTT.

In nucleotides, the CDR3 is TGTGCCAGCAGCTTGGGAGGGTCGGATACGCAGTATTTT. Translating it yields CASSLGGSDTQYF. The J gene is TRBJ2-3, the V gene TRBV5-6; D may be TRBD2 (5 bases). V shed 0 bases and J shed 6 bases, with 8 bases lying between them. The CDR3 is 13 amino acids. The V gene's germline CDR1 is SGHDT and CDR2 YYEEEE.

DNA of the CDR3: TGTGCCAGCAGCTTCCAGAGCTCCTACGAGCAGTACTTC. As protein: CASSFQSSYEQYF. The chain recombines TRBV5-6 with TRBJ2-7; D uncertain. Per the germline V gene, CDR1 is SGHDT and CDR2 is YYEEEE. V lost 2 bases and J lost 0, with 6 bases in between. The CDR3 is made up of 13 amino acids.

This clone was seen just once. V gene TRBV7-2 combines with J gene TRBJ2-1; D gene ambiguous. The CDR3 runs to 13 residues. Germline assignment: CDR1 SGHTA and CDR2 FQGNSA. Trimming pared 4 bases from V and 6 bases from J, leaving 10 bases between. Here the CDR3 reads CASSSRRINEQFF. CDR3 coding DNA: TGTGCCAGCAGCTCAAGACGGATCAATGAGCAGTTCTTC.